The rows below give T cell receptor beta chains drawn from one sample of a study of blood T cell repertoires in COVID-19. TCRdb's copy holds only in-frame clones and misses some; the assay was immunoSEQ multiplex PCR. Of more than 200,000 clones in the sample, 85% to 90% were seen once. Sequencing input: peripheral blood. The receptors come from a man younger than 40 with COVID-19, enrolled during active disease. Each CDR3 is given with its conserved first and last residue. Each record gives: D gene, clone size, V gene, J gene, CDR3 DNA, CDR3 protein. The D gene is left open where the match is weak. A row's size may be missing; if present it is once, few, many or a size class.

D: NA
size: NA
V: TRBV27
J: TRBJ1-2
DNA: TGTGCCAGCAGTTTCCAGGGGCTAGATTCCTATGGCTACACCTTC
CDR3: CASSFQGLDSYGYTF

D: NA
size: NA
V: TRBV5-4
J: TRBJ1-6
DNA: TGTGCCAGCAGCTCCAGACCGGAGAGCTCCTATAATTCACCCCCCCACTTT
CDR3: CASSSRPESSYNSPPHF

D: TRBD2
size: NA
V: TRBV4-1
J: TRBJ2-5
DNA: TGCGCCAGCAGCCAAGGTCTAGCGGGAGGAGAGACCCAGTACTTC
CDR3: CASSQGLAGGETQYF

D: TRBD1
size: NA
V: TRBV7-2
J: TRBJ1-1
DNA: TGTGCCAGCAGCCCTTGGGGGACAGGGCTCAACACTGAAGCTTTCTTT
CDR3: CASSPWGTGLNTEAFF

D: TRBD1
size: NA
V: TRBV12-5
J: TRBJ1-4
DNA: TGTGCTAGTGGCCTACATACAGGGGCGGGTGAAAAACTGTTTTTT
CDR3: CASGLHTGAGEKLFF

D: TRBD2
size: NA
V: TRBV2
J: TRBJ2-7
DNA: TGTGCCAGCCAAACACCGGGACTACCTACCTACGAGCAGTACTTC
CDR3: CASQTPGLPTYEQYF

D: NA
size: NA
V: TRBV4-2
J: TRBJ2-2
DNA: TGTGCCAAAGCGAACGATCTTAACACCGGGGAGCTGTTTTTT
CDR3: CAKANDLNTGELFF

D: TRBD2
size: NA
V: TRBV28
J: TRBJ2-7
DNA: TGTGCCAGCAGTGACGCGGGAGGATCGTACGAGCAGTACTTC
CDR3: CASSDAGGSYEQYF

D: TRBD2
size: NA
V: TRBV5-6
J: TRBJ2-1
DNA: TGTGCCAGCAGCCCCGGGACTAGCGGATACAATGAGCAGTTCTTC
CDR3: CASSPGTSGYNEQFF

D: NA
size: once
V: TRBV6-6
J: TRBJ1-1
DNA: TGTGCCAGCACTGGGAGGGTCCAGACTGAAGCTTTCTTT
CDR3: CASTGRVQTEAFF

D: TRBD1
size: NA
V: TRBV5-8
J: TRBJ1-2
DNA: TGTGCCAGCAGCTATCGACAGGGGACCCTCTATGGCTACACCTTC
CDR3: CASSYRQGTLYGYTF

D: TRBD2
size: NA
V: TRBV4-2
J: TRBJ2-1
DNA: TGTGCCAGCAGCCAAGATGCGATAGCGGGGGCAGTCTTCGATGAGCAGTTCTTC
CDR3: CASSQDAIAGAVFDEQFF

D: TRBD1
size: NA
V: TRBV4-2
J: TRBJ1-1
DNA: TGTGCCAGCAGCCAAGTGGAGGGGGCGGGCACTGAAGCTTTCTTT
CDR3: CASSQVEGAGTEAFF

D: TRBD1
size: NA
V: TRBV18
J: TRBJ1-1
DNA: TGTGCCAGCTCACCTTATGGACCGGGACAGGGGGCTTCTGAAGCTTTCTTT
CDR3: CASSPYGPGQGASEAFF

D: NA
size: NA
V: TRBV29-1
J: TRBJ1-2
DNA: TGCAGCGTCGAAGGGAGTGACTATGGCTACACCTTC
CDR3: CSVEGSDYGYTF

D: TRBD1
size: NA
V: TRBV4-1
J: TRBJ1-1
DNA: TGCGCCACCACCAGGGGACAGGGGAACACTGAAGCTTTCTTT
CDR3: CATTRGQGNTEAFF

D: NA
size: NA
V: TRBV4-1
J: TRBJ1-1
DNA: TGCGCCAGCAGCCACGGGGTTAACACTGAAGCTTTCTTT
CDR3: CASSHGVNTEAFF

D: NA
size: NA
V: TRBV10-2
J: TRBJ2-7
DNA: TGCGCCAGCAGTGAGTTAGGGCAGCGGTCCTACGAGCAGTACTTC
CDR3: CASSELGQRSYEQYF

D: NA
size: NA
V: TRBV28
J: TRBJ2-7
DNA: TGTGCCAGCAGCCCCCGGGTCTACGAGCAGTACTTC
CDR3: CASSPRVYEQYF

D: NA
size: NA
V: TRBV7-2
J: TRBJ1-5
DNA: TGTGCCAGCAGCCCCACCCAGAATCAGCCCCAGCATTTT
CDR3: CASSPTQNQPQHF

D: NA
size: NA
V: TRBV3-1/TRBV3-2
J: TRBJ1-1
DNA: TGTGCCAGCAGCCAGGGGACAACCCCCACCGAGGGAGCTTTCTTT
CDR3: CASSQGTTPTEGAFF

D: TRBD1
size: NA
V: TRBV7-2
J: TRBJ1-2
DNA: TGTGCCAGCAGCCTACAGGGGTATGGCTACACCTTC
CDR3: CASSLQGYGYTF

D: NA
size: NA
V: TRBV4-3
J: TRBJ2-2
DNA: TGCGCCAGCAGCCAAGGGTTCGGACAGTCGAACACCGGGGAGCTGTTTTTT
CDR3: CASSQGFGQSNTGELFF

D: TRBD1
size: NA
V: TRBV9
J: TRBJ2-1
DNA: TGTGCCAGCAGCGCAGGGGGAATCGGTGAGCAGTTCTTC
CDR3: CASSAGGIGEQFF

D: TRBD2
size: NA
V: TRBV6-5
J: TRBJ2-3
DNA: TGTGCCAGCAGCTTCGAGGCGGGGGGCACAGATACGCAGTATTTT
CDR3: CASSFEAGGTDTQYF

D: NA
size: few
V: TRBV25-1
J: TRBJ1-4
DNA: TGTGCCAGCAGTGAATATACCGGGTTTAATGAAAAACTGTTTTTT
CDR3: CASSEYTGFNEKLFF

D: NA
size: NA
V: TRBV25-1
J: TRBJ1-2
DNA: TGTGCCAGCAGTGAAATCGATGGCTACACCTTC
CDR3: CASSEIDGYTF

D: NA
size: once
V: TRBV19
J: TRBJ2-1
DNA: TGTGCCAGTAGTATCCCGGGAAGCTCCTACAATGAGCAGTTCTTC
CDR3: CASSIPGSSYNEQFF

D: NA
size: once
V: TRBV7-2
J: TRBJ1-2
DNA: TGTGCCAGCAGCCGGACGATGGACAGTTATGGCTACACCTTC
CDR3: CASSRTMDSYGYTF

D: TRBD1
size: NA
V: TRBV16
J: TRBJ1-4
DNA: TGTGCCAGCAGCCAAAGCGCGGGGACGGAGACAGGGAATGAAAAACTGTTTTTT
CDR3: CASSQSAGTETGNEKLFF

D: NA
size: NA
V: TRBV28
J: TRBJ1-1
DNA: TGTGCCAGCAGTTTAGGCATACTGAACACTGAAGCTTTCTTT
CDR3: CASSLGILNTEAFF

D: TRBD1
size: NA
V: TRBV7-3
J: TRBJ2-7
DNA: TGTGCCAGCAGCTCCGGACAGGGAGGCGACGAGCAGTACTTC
CDR3: CASSSGQGGDEQYF

D: TRBD2
size: NA
V: TRBV7-2
J: TRBJ2-7
DNA: TGTGCCAGCAGCACCCAGCGGGGGTCCTACGAGCAGTACTTC
CDR3: CASSTQRGSYEQYF

D: NA
size: NA
V: TRBV5-5
J: TRBJ1-1
DNA: TGTGCCAGCAGCTTGGATGGAGACACTGAAGCTTTCTTT
CDR3: CASSLDGDTEAFF

D: NA
size: NA
V: TRBV6-5
J: TRBJ2-5
DNA: TGTGCCAGCAACCAGGGGCCGCAAGAGACCCAGTACTTC
CDR3: CASNQGPQETQYF

D: NA
size: NA
V: TRBV12-3/TRBV12-4
J: TRBJ1-5
DNA: TGTGCCAGCAGTTGGACAGGCAATCAGCCCCAGCATTTT
CDR3: CASSWTGNQPQHF

D: NA
size: NA
V: TRBV18
J: TRBJ2-5
DNA: TGTGCCAGCTCACCCTTGGCTCTCCAAGAGACCCAGTACTTC
CDR3: CASSPLALQETQYF

D: NA
size: NA
V: TRBV6-4
J: TRBJ2-7
DNA: TGTGCCAGCAGTGACTTAAGAGGACCGGGACACCGCTCCTACGAGCAGTACTTC
CDR3: CASSDLRGPGHRSYEQYF

D: NA
size: NA
V: TRBV7-9
J: TRBJ2-2
DNA: TGTGCCAGCAGCTTAGGGGCAGGGTTCGACGGGGAGCTGTTTTTT
CDR3: CASSLGAGFDGELFF

D: TRBD2
size: NA
V: TRBV19
J: TRBJ2-7
DNA: TGTGCCAGTAGTGCGAGCGGGGGGGCACTTGAGCAGTACTTC
CDR3: CASSASGGALEQYF

D: TRBD1
size: NA
V: TRBV12-5
J: TRBJ1-4
DNA: TGTGCTAGTGCCGATGACAGGGGGATAGAAAAACTGTTTTTT
CDR3: CASADDRGIEKLFF